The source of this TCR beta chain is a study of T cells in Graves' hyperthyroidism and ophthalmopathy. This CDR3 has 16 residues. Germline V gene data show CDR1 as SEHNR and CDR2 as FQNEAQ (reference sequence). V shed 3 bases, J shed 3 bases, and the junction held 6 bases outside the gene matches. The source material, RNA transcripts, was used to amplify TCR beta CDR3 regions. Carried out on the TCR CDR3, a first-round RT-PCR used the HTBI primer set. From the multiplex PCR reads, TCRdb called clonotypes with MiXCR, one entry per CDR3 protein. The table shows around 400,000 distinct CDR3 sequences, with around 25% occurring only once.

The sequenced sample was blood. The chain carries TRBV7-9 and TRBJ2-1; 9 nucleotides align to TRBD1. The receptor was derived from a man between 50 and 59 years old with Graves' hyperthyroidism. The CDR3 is CASSLDPGQGYNEQFF. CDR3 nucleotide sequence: TGTGCCAGCAGCTTGGATCCGGGACAGGGCTACAATGAGCAGTTCTTC.